The T cell receptor (beta chain) described here comes from a study of beta chain features in type 1 diabetes. Whole-study results and caveats: Researchers report that Type 1 diabetes patients had moderately but significantly shorter TCRB CDR3s across all four CD4+ subsets.

This clone was detected a few times. Its antigen is not identified. The entirety of the isolated RNA underwent reverse transcription, so expressed TCRB transcripts were sequenced. Naive, central memory and regulatory T cell samples came to a mean of approximately 3.57 million reads. Clones were sequenced by immunoSEQ multiplex PCR, and TCRdb holds only the in-frame ones, with some missing. Of some 270,000 clones listed, under 13% were seen once; the top ten hold over 0.015%. The V gene end was trimmed by 5 bases and the J gene end by 2 bases; junction bases not matched to a gene: 4. This CDR3 has 15 residues. Germline loops: CDR1 SEHNR, CDR2 FQNEAQ (reference sequence).

This clonotype originated in a young man with type 1 diabetes. The sequencing input was naive CD4+ T cells from blood. The chain employs TRBV7-9 and TRBJ2-1, with 9 bases identical to TRBD1. The CDR3 loop is CASSRQGVPYNEQFF. In DNA, the CDR3 is TGTGCCAGCAGCCGACAGGGGGTTCCCTACAATGAGCAGTTCTTC.